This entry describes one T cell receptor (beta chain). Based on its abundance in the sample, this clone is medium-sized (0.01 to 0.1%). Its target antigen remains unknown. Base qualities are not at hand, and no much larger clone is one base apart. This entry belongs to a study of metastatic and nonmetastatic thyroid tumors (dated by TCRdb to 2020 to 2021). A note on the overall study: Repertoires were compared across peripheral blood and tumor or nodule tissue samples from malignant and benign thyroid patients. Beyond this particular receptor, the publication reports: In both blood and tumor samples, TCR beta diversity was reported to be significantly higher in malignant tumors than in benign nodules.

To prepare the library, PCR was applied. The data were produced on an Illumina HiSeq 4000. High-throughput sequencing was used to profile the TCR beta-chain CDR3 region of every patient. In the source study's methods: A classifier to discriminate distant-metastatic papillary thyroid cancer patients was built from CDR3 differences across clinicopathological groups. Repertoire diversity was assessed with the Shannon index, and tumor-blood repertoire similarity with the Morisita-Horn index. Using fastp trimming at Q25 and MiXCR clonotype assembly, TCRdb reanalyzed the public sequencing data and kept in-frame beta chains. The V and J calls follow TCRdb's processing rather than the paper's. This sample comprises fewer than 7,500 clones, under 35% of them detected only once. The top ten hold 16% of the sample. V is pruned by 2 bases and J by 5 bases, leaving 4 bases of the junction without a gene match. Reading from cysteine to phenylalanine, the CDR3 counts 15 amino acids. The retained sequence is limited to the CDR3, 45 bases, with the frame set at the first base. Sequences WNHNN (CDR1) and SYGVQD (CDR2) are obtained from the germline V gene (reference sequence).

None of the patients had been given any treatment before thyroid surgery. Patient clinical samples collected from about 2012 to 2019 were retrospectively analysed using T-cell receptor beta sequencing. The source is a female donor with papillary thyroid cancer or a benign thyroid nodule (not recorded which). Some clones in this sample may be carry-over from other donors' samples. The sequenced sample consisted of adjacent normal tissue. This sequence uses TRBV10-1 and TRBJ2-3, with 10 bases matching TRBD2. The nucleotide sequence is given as TGCGCCAGCAGTGAGCAAAAGCGGGGGGGAGATACGCAGTATTTT. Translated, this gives CASSEQKRGGDTQYF.